This T cell receptor (beta chain) was identified in a study of human thymus T cells. Half of the eight donors gave about 0.5-1 mL blood during surgery. All available leukocytes, rather than a set cell count, yielded the blood DNA. Study results and limitations: Apparent bias marked the V and J gene usage of thymic and blood repertoires.

Details on this clone: Antigen: not known.

The CDR3 runs to 11 residues. The V end lost 7 bases, the J end lost 8 bases, and 9 bases lay between the germline ends. The germline V gene encodes CDR1 SEHNR and CDR2 FQNEAQ (reference sequence). Profiled with immunoSEQ multiplex PCR; TCRdb holds only in-frame clones, not every one. This repertoire shows over 35,000 clones, nearly 95% found once; its top ten account for around 0.12%. The chain has TRBV7-9 and TRBJ2-1; D not resolved. The sample consisted of blood. This TCR derives from a boy in the first two years of life with a congenital heart defect but otherwise immunologically healthy. The CDR3 nucleotides are TGTGCCAGCAACTCCCCGGATGAGCAGTTCTTC. This encodes CASNSPDEQFF.